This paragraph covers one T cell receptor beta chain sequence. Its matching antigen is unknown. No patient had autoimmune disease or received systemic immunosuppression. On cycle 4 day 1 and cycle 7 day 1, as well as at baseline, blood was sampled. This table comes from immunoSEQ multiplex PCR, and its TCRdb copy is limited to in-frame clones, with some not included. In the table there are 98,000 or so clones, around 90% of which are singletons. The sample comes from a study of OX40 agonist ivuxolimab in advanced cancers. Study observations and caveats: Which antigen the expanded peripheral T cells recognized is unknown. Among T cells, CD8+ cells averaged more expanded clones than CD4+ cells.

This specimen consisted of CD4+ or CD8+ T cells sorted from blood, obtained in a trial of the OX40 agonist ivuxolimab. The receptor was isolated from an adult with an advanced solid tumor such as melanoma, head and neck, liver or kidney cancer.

The CDR3 region has the DNA TGTGCCAGCAGCCCCCAGACAGGGGGGACCGAGCAGTACTTC. The encoded protein is CASSPQTGGTEQYF. V and J are TRBV7-9 and TRBJ2-7; 9 bases map to TRBD1. V trimming: 5 bases; J trimming: 6 bases; junction bases outside the gene matches: 8. This CDR3 contains 14 residues. Per the germline V gene, CDR1 is SEHNR and CDR2 is FQNEAQ (reference sequence).